The next 9 T cell receptor beta chains were all read from a single sample in a study of blood T cell repertoires in COVID-19. The protocol was immunoSEQ multiplex PCR, while the TCRdb copy is restricted to in-frame clones and leaves out a portion. The sample carries some 260,000 clones, more than 85% recorded once. Sequences were obtained from PBMCs or T cells enriched from blood (not recorded which). These receptors came from a middle-aged man who had recovered from COVID-19.

V gene TRBV7-2 combines with J gene TRBJ1-2; a possible D gene is TRBD1 (5 bases). Germline values: CDR1 SGHTA, CDR2 FQGNSA. Trimming removed 5 bases from V and 2 bases from J, with 15 bases in between. This CDR3 has 15 residues. CDR3 protein: CASSPKGRVNYGYTF. Here the CDR3 DNA reads TGTGCCAGCAGCCCCAAGGGCAGGGTAAACTATGGCTACACCTTC.

This rearrangement joins TRBV6-5 to TRBJ1-3; D call uncertain. CDR1 and CDR2 from the germline V gene are MNHEY and SVGAGI. The germline V and J ends were trimmed by 8 bases and 0 bases, with 14 bases remaining between them. The CDR3 runs 15 residues. CDR3 sequence reads: CASEYSKSSGNTIYF. DNA of the CDR3: TGTGCCAGCGAGTACAGCAAGAGCTCTGGAAACACCATATATTTT.

The chain's CDR3 is CASSQDLVSANTGELFF. CDR3 sequence (DNA): TGTGCCAGCAGCCAAGATCTTGTTAGCGCGAACACCGGGGAGCTGTTTTTT. The chain has TRBV4-2 and TRBJ2-2; perhaps TRBD2 as D (5 bases). The CDR3 runs 17 residues. Per the germline V gene, CDR1 is LGHNA and CDR2 is YNFKEQ. V was cut by 0 bases and J by 0 bases, with 11 bases left in between.

The CDR3 DNA is TGTGCCAGCACCGCCGGACAGGGGACTTGGTACGAGCAGTACTTC. Translated: CASTAGQGTWYEQYF. The chain couples TRBV2 to TRBJ2-7; 9 nucleotides align to TRBD1. Germline V CDR1 and CDR2: SNHLY, FYNNEI. The CDR3 covers 15 residues. J gave up 4 bases and V 7 bases, and 11 bases lay outside the gene matches.

This chain joins TRBV7-3 and TRBJ1-1; D ambiguous. Germline loops: CDR1 SGHTA, CDR2 FQGTGA. V gave up 2 bases and J gave up 1 base, with 17 bases separating them. There are 17 residues in the CDR3. This chain's CDR3 is CASSLLLVGVGNTEAFF. CDR3 nucleotide sequence: TGTGCCAGCAGCTTATTACTCGTCGGGGTCGGGAACACTGAAGCTTTCTTT.

The chain employs TRBV27 and TRBJ2-7; 7 positions match TRBD1. The germline CDR1 and CDR2 sequences are MNHEY and SMNVEV (reference sequence). The CDR3 spans 13 residues. J gave up 2 bases and V 3 bases, and 1 base lay outside the gene matches. CDR3 protein: CASSLGQPYEQYF. The CDR3 region has the DNA TGTGCCAGCAGTTTGGGACAGCCCTACGAGCAGTACTTC.

The V call is TRBV11-3, the J call TRBJ2-2; D is possibly TRBD2 (6 bases). Trimming took 4 bases from V and 2 from J, leaving 17 bases between them. Germline values: CDR1 SGHNT, CDR2 YENEEA. The CDR3 has 17 residues. The CDR3 nucleotides are TGTGCCAGCAGCTCTCTAAAGCGGGTAGGAAACACCGGGGAGCTGTTTTTT. This gives the protein CASSSLKRVGNTGELFF.

Ten or more counts support this clone. V and J are TRBV6-2 or TRBV6-3 and TRBJ2-7, with TRBD2 matching over 8 bases. Germline V CDR1 and CDR2: MNHEY, SVGEGT. Trimming cost V 2 bases and J 5 bases; bases outside gene matches: 23. This CDR3 has 20 residues. The CDR3 region is CASSYPRTTSVILVWDEQYF. The CDR3 DNA reads TGTGCCAGCAGTTACCCAAGAACGACTAGCGTCATACTAGTCTGGGACGAGCAGTACTTC.

The chain combines TRBV18 with TRBJ1-2, with a weak D call TRBD1 (5 bases). CDR1 and CDR2 (germline): KGHSH, LQKENI. The CDR3 extends over 12 amino acids. V dropped 6 bases and J dropped 6 bases, with 11 bases sitting between them. The CDR3 DNA reads as TGTGCCAGCTCCCCTTGGGGGGATGGCTACACCTTC. Its protein is CASSPWGDGYTF.